This section outlines one TCR beta chain sequence together with its context. Its target is not known. These data come from a study of cytomegalovirus exposure and HLA in healthy donors. Points from the study as a whole: In a later analysis, common viral pathogens appeared linked to several of the most significant clusters.

A multiplex PCR was run with 60 Vbeta primers and 13 Jbeta primers. Sequencing used immunoSEQ multiplex PCR; TCRdb keeps in-frame clones, though not all of them. The table records about 150,000 clones, about 60% of them present only once. V lost 2 bases, J lost 1 base, and 7 bases lay in between. The CDR3 has 14 amino acids. Per germline, CDR1 MGHDK and CDR2 SYGVNS. Sequencing was carried out using PBMCs. This TCR came from an older woman in good health and CMV-seropositive. This chain joins TRBV25-1 and TRBJ2-3; D is unresolved. The CDR3 nucleotides read TGTGCCAGCAGTGAAGAGATGGGCACAGATACGCAGTATTTT. This sequence encodes CASSEEMGTDTQYF.